These T cell receptor beta chains were read from a single sample in a study of siplizumab effects on memory and regulatory T cells. Some clones are missing from TCRdb's copy, which holds only in-frame ones; the method was immunoSEQ multiplex PCR. This table holds 60,000 to 80,000 clones, approximately 87% found once. Sequencing input: memory CD4+ T cells sorted from blood. The source is a human donor in good health. The CDR3 runs from the conserved cysteine through the conserved F or W. The order of the fields is J gene, clone size, V gene, D gene, CDR3 protein, CDR3 DNA. D genes are given only for firm matches. Clone size, where shown, is once, few, many, or a class for clones that have expanded.

>TRBJ1-3|NA|TRBV5-1|NA
CASSNRDQGSGNTIYF
TGCGCCAGCAGCAACCGGGACCAAGGGTCAGGAAACACCATATATTTT
>TRBJ1-4|NA|TRBV18|NA
CASSPGAGANEKLFF
TGTGCCAGCTCACCGGGGGCGGGAGCTAATGAAAAACTGTTTTTT
>TRBJ1-1|NA|TRBV7-9|NA
CASSLFPVEAEAFF
TGTGCCAGCAGCTTATTCCCAGTTGAAGCTGAAGCTTTCTTT
>TRBJ1-1|NA|TRBV5-1|NA
CASSLMEGTEAFF
TGCGCCAGCAGCTTGATGGAGGGTACTGAAGCTTTCTTT
>TRBJ1-1|NA|TRBV5-1|NA
CASSLGQPNTEAFF
TGCGCCAGCAGCTTGGGACAGCCGAACACTGAAGCTTTCTTT
>TRBJ2-3|NA|TRBV18|NA
CASSPGLGTDTQYF
TGTGCCAGCTCACCGGGACTTGGCACAGATACGCAGTATTTT
>TRBJ1-5|NA|TRBV11-2|NA
CASSFGQGNQPQHF
NA
>TRBJ1-3|NA|TRBV5-6|NA
CASSLRGRSGNTIYF
TGTGCCAGCAGCTTGCGAGGGAGGTCTGGAAACACCATATATTTT
>TRBJ1-1|once|TRBV6-6|NA
CASSSTGQGNTEAFF
TGTGCCAGCAGTTCTACAGGGCAAGGGAACACTGAAGCTTTCTTT
>TRBJ1-1|NA|TRBV5-1|TRBD1
CASSWTGTGTTEAFF
TGCGCCAGCAGCTGGACCGGGACAGGGACCACTGAAGCTTTCTTT
>TRBJ2-1|NA|TRBV6-4|TRBD2
CASSDDPGAGLPYNEQFF
TGTGCCAGCAGTGACGATCCGGGAGCGGGACTCCCATACAATGAGCAGTTCTTC
>TRBJ2-7|NA|TRBV11-3|TRBD2
CASSSTSGSSYEQYF
TGTGCCAGCAGCTCGACTAGCGGGTCTTCCTACGAGCAGTACTTC
>TRBJ2-2|NA|TRBV2|NA
CASAYTGELFF
TGTGCCAGCGCATACACCGGGGAGCTGTTTTTT
>TRBJ2-5|NA|TRBV18|TRBD1
CASSPTGGRQETQYF
TGTGCCAGCTCACCCACAGGGGGCCGTCAAGAGACCCAGTACTTC
>TRBJ2-5|NA|TRBV9|NA
CASSVGTGWQTQYF
TGTGCCAGCAGCGTAGGAACAGGGTGGCAGACCCAGTACTTC
>TRBJ1-1|few|TRBV5-1|TRBD1
CASSSRGLDTEAFF
TGCGCCAGCAGCTCCAGGGGGCTGGACACTGAAGCTTTCTTT
>TRBJ1-5|NA|TRBV6-1|TRBD1
CASQSRTGGNQPQHF
TGTGCCAGCCAGTCGAGGACAGGGGGCAATCAGCCCCAGCATTTT
>TRBJ1-1|NA|TRBV27|NA
CASAVTGIWSEAFF
TGTGCCAGCGCCGTTACAGGGATTTGGTCTGAAGCTTTCTTT
>TRBJ2-5|NA|TRBV7-8|TRBD1
CASMTGEWAETQYF
TGTGCCAGTATGACAGGGGAATGGGCTGAGACCCAGTACTTC
>TRBJ2-3|NA|TRBV5-1|NA
CASSLVGRAGTDTQYF
TGCGCCAGCAGCTTGGTCGGGCGGGCGGGCACAGATACGCAGTATTTT
>TRBJ1-1|NA|TRBV11-2|NA
CASSPQTSRAFF
TGTGCCAGCAGCCCCCAGACGTCAAGAGCTTTCTTT
>TRBJ1-5|NA|TRBV6-1|NA
CASSSNIDPNQPQHF
TGTGCCAGCAGTTCCAACATAGACCCCAATCAGCCCCAGCATTTT
>TRBJ2-7|once|TRBV11-2|TRBD1
CASSPMGQASSYEQYF
TGTGCCAGCAGCCCTATGGGACAGGCGTCCTCCTACGAGCAGTACTTC